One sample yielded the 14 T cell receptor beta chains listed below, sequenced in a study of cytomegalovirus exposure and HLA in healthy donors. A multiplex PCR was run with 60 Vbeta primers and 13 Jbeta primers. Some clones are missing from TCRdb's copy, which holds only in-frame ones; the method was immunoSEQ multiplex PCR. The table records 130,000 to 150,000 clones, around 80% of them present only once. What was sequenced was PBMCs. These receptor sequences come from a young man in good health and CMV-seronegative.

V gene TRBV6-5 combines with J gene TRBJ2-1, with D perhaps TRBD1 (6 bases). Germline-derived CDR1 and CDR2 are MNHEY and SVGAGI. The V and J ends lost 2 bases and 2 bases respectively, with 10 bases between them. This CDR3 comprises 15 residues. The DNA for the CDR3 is TGTGCCAGCAGTTACGGGAAGGGGGCCTACAATGAGCAGTTCTTC. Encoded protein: CASSYGKGAYNEQFF.

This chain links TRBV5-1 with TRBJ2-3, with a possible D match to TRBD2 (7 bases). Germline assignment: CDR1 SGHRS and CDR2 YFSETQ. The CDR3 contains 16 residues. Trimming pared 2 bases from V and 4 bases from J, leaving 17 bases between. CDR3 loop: CASSLGGGLWPDTQYF. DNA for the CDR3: TGCGCCAGCAGCTTAGGGGGGGGCCTCTGGCCAGATACGCAGTATTTT.

The chain's CDR3 is CASSIDRTGKRGSNQPQHF. The DNA of the CDR3 is TGTGCCAGTAGTATAGACCGGACAGGGAAAAGGGGGAGCAATCAGCCCCAGCATTTT. This sequence joins TRBV19 and TRBJ1-5; TRBD1 matches at 8 bases. Germline V gives CDR1 LNHDA, CDR2 SQIVND (reference sequence). This CDR3 has 19 amino acids. With 0 bases clipped from V and 1 base from J, the junction kept 11 bases outside the gene matches. Combining the CDR3 with reference TRBV19 and TRBJ1-5 gives the whole variable domain DGGITQSPKYLFRKEGQNVTLSCEQNLNHDAMYWYRQDPGQGLRLIYYSQIVNDFQKGDIAEGYSVSREKKESFPLTVTSAQKNPTAFYLCASSIDRTGKRGSNQPQHFGDGTRLSIL.

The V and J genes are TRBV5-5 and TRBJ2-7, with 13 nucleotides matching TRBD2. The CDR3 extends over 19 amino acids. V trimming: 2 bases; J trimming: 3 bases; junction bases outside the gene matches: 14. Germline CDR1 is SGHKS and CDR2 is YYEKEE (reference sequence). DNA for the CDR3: TGTGCCAGCAGCTTAAAAGGGAAACTAGCGGGGGGGCCCATCTACGAGCAGTACTTC. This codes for CASSLKGKLAGGPIYEQYF.

CDR3 coding DNA: TGTGCCAGTAGTATTAGGGGGCGTCAAGAGACCCAGTACTTC. Its protein product is CASSIRGRQETQYF. This chain uses TRBV19 with TRBJ2-5; 7 positions agree with TRBD1. J lost 2 bases, V lost 3 bases, and 3 bases had no gene match. This CDR3 region has 14 residues. Germline V gene lookup returns CDR1 LNHDA and CDR2 SQIVND (reference sequence).

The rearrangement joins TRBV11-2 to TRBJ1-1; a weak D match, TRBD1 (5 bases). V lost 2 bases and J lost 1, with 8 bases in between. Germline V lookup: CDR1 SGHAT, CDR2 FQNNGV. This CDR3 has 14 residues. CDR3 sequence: CASSLYQGNTEAFF. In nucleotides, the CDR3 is TGTGCCAGCAGCTTATATCAGGGGAACACTGAAGCTTTCTTT.

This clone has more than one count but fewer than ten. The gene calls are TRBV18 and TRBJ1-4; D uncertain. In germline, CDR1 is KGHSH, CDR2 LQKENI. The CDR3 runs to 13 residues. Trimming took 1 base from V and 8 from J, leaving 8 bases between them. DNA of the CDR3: TGTGCCAGCTCACCACAACTAGGCGAAAAACTGTTTTTT. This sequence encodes CASSPQLGEKLFF.

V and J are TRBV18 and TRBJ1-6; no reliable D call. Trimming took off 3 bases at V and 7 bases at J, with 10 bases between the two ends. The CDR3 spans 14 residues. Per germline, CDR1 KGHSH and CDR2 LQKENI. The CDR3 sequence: CASSPNRPNSPLHF. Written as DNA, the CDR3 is TGTGCCAGCTCACCGAACAGACCCAATTCACCCCTCCACTTT.

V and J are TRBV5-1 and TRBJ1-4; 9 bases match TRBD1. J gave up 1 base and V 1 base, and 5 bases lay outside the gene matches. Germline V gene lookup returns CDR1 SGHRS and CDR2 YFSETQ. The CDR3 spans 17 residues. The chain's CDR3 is CASSLTTDRGTNEKLFF. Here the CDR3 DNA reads TGCGCCAGCAGCTTGACCACGGACAGGGGAACTAATGAAAAACTGTTTTTT.

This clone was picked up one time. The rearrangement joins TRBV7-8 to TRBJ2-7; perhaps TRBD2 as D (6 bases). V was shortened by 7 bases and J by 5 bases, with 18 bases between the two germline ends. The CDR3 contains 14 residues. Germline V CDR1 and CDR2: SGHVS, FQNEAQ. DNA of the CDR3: TGTGCCAGCAACTCACTGGGGGGTAGGAACGAGCAGTACTTC. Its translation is CASNSLGGRNEQYF.

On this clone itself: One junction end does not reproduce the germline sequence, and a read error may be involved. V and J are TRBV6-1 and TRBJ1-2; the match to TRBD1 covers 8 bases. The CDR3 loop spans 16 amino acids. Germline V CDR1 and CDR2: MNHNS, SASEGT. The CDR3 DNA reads TGTGCCAGCAGTGAAGGCCCGGGACAGGAGATCTATGGCTACCCCTTC. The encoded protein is CASSEGPGQEIYGYPF.

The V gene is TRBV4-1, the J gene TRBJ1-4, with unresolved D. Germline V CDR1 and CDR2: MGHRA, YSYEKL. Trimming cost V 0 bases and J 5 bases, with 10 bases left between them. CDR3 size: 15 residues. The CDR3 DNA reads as TGCGCCAGCAGCCAAGATGGAACAGAGAATGAAAAACTGTTTTTT. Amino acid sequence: CASSQDGTENEKLFF.

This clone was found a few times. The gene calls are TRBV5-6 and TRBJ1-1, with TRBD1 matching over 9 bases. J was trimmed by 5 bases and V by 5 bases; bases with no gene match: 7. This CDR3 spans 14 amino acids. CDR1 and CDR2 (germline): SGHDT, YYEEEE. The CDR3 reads CASRPQGAQTEAFF. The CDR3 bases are TGTGCCAGCAGGCCACAGGGGGCGCAGACTGAAGCTTTCTTT.

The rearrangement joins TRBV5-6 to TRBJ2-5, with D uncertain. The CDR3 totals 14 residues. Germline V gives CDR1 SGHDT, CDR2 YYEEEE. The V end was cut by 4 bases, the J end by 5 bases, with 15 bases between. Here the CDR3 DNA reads TGTGCCAGCAGCGCTTCCGGAACAGTTGAGACCCAGTACTTC. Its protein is CASSASGTVETQYF.